This T cell receptor beta chain emerged from a study of T cell repertoires in cytomegalovirus infection. For the study at large: Indicated by public TCR beta signatures were CMV infection and matching HLA type.

Study outcomes and limitations: Carriers of CMV plus the relevant HLA were identified by cumulative public TCR beta family frequency. Dominating the ex vivo response were TCR beta clonotypes that were CMV-specific and HLA-C-restricted.

V lost 6 bases and J 5 bases, leaving 16 bases between the germline ends. The CDR3 contains 15 residues. MiXCR, applied by TCRdb to the reads, yields one record per CDR3 protein. The profile shows hundreds of thousands of distinct CDR3 sequences, less than 20% of them singletons. This clonotype was found a few times. Its antigen remains unknown. The sequenced sample consisted of PBMCs. The chain uses TRBV12-3 or TRBV12-4 and TRBJ1-4; D is unresolved. The receptor comes from a human donor in good health (CMV status not recorded). Some clones in this sample may be carry-over from other donors' samples. Here the CDR3 reads CASSPTTVHNEKLFF. CDR3 coding DNA: TGTGCCAGCAGCCCTACGACGGTTCACAATGAAAAACTGTTTTTT.